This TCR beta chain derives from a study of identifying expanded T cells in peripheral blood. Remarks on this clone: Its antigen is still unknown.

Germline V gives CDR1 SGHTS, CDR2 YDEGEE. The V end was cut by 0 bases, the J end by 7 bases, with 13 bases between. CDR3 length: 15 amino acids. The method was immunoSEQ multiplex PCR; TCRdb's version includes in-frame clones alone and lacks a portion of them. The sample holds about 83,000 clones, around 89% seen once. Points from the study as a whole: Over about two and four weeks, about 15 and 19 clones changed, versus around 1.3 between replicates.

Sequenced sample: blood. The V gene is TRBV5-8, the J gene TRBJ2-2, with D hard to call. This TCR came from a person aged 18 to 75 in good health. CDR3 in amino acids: CASSLGAGVDGELFF. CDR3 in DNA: TGTGCCAGCAGCTTGGGGGCAGGCGTGGACGGGGAGCTGTTTTTT.